These 18 T cell receptor beta chains share one sample of origin, sequenced in a study of shared clonotypes between healthy human individuals. Repertoires were generated with immunoSEQ multiplex PCR, while TCRdb's copy carries only in-frame clones and drops some. This sample carries fewer than 1.6 million clones, 98% of them seen once, and the ten largest clones take 0.3% to 0.45%. Sequencing was carried out using naive CD4+ T cells sorted from blood. Specified subset: CD45RA+ positively selected. The receptors were sampled from a man between 25 and 39 years old in good health.

V gene TRBV9 combines with J gene TRBJ2-2; D is unclear. Germline CDR1 SGDLS, CDR2 YYNGEE. Trimming pared 1 base from V and 2 bases from J, leaving 6 bases between. The CDR3 totals 14 residues. The CDR3 loop is CASSVSPNTGELFF. CDR3 nucleotide sequence: TGTGCCAGCAGCGTATCTCCTAACACCGGGGAGCTGTTTTTT.

Comments on this clone: Other nucleotide sequences from this sample produce the same CDR3. The chain has TRBV5-1 and TRBJ2-7; TRBD2 aligns across 10 bases. Germline V gene data show CDR1 as SGHRS and CDR2 as YFSETQ. The CDR3 is made up of 15 amino acids. With 0 bases clipped from V and 4 bases from J, the junction kept 4 bases outside the gene matches. The CDR3 sequence is CASSLGLAGVYEQYF. CDR3 bases: TGCGCCAGCAGCTTGGGGCTAGCGGGAGTTTACGAGCAGTACTTC.

The chain recombines TRBV5-1 with TRBJ2-1, with 9 bases matching TRBD1. Trimming removed 4 bases from V and 2 bases from J; junction bases left unmatched: 13. In germline, CDR1 is SGHRS, CDR2 YFSETQ. The CDR3 has 18 residues. The CDR3, as DNA: TGCGCCAGCAGCACCCGGGACAGGGATTTAATGGCCTACAATGAGCAGTTCTTC. Its protein product is CASSTRDRDLMAYNEQFF.

The V call is TRBV27, the J call TRBJ2-3; D gene ambiguous. Germline lookup yields CDR1 MNHEY and CDR2 SMNVEV (reference sequence). V lost 0 bases and J lost 2, with 12 bases in between. The CDR3 totals 16 residues. CDR3 amino acids: CASSLSHSWDTDTQYF. CDR3 in DNA: TGTGCCAGCAGTTTATCGCATTCTTGGGACACAGATACGCAGTATTTT.

The V call is TRBV9, the J call TRBJ2-2; maybe TRBD2 (5 bases). The CDR3 length is 19 residues. CDR1 is SGDLS, CDR2 YYNGEE, per germline. The V gene lost 3 bases and the J gene lost 0 bases, with 21 bases spanning the gap. Here the CDR3 reads CASSAPEGFFQTNTGELFF. CDR3 coding DNA: TGTGCCAGCAGCGCCCCTGAGGGCTTTTTCCAAACGAACACCGGGGAGCTGTTTTTT.

V gene TRBV5-1 combines with J gene TRBJ1-1, with D possibly being TRBD1 (5 bases). The CDR3 totals 15 residues. V was trimmed by 5 bases and J by 2 bases, leaving 16 bases between them. Germline CDR1 reads SGHRS; CDR2 reads YFSETQ. CDR3 loop: CASSSVSGGNTEAFF. For the CDR3, the DNA is TGCGCCAGCAGTTCAGTCTCGGGGGGAAACACTGAAGCTTTCTTT.

This chain connects TRBV5-5 to TRBJ2-7; TRBD1 matches 11 bases. The junction had 8 bases not matched to a gene; V was cut back by 4 bases and J by 5 bases. CDR1 SGHKS and CDR2 YYEKEE come from the germline V gene (reference sequence). The CDR3 has 15 residues. The CDR3 coding sequence is TGTGCCAGCAGCACCCCCGGGACAGGGGGGCACGAGCAGTACTTC. Its protein is CASSTPGTGGHEQYF.

Points on this clone: Germline is not matched at one junction end, which may reflect a read error. Other nucleotide sequences from this sample produce the same CDR3. The V and J genes are TRBV9 and TRBJ2-3; D not certain. The CDR3 extends over 14 amino acids. Germline CDR1 is SGDLS and CDR2 is YYNGEE. The DNA of the CDR3 is TGTGCCAGCAGCGTAGCACTTAGCACAGATACACAGTATTTT. Translated: CASSVALSTDTQYF.

In its sample, this clone was seen once. CDR3 in amino acids: CASSVRDRKETQYF. The CDR3 DNA reads TGTGCCAGCAGCGTTAGGGACAGAAAAGAGACCCAGTACTTC. This rearrangement joins TRBV5-4 to TRBJ2-5; TRBD1 agrees at 7 bases. The junction had 6 bases not matched to a gene; V was cut back by 4 bases and J by 3 bases. The CDR3 sequence is 14 residues long. CDR1 SGHNT and CDR2 YYREEE come from the germline V gene (reference sequence). Supplemented by reference TRBV5-4 and TRBJ2-5, the full variable domain reads ETGVTQSPTHLIKTRGQQVTLRCSSQSGHNTVSWYQQALGQGPQFIFQYYREEENGRGNFPPRFSGLQFPNYSSELNVNALELDDSALYLCASSVRDRKETQYFGPGTRLLVL.

The chain couples TRBV10-3 to TRBJ1-5, with unresolved D. The V end lost 2 bases, the J end lost 1 base, and 6 bases lay between the germline ends. Germline V lookup: CDR1 ENHRY, CDR2 SYGVKD. The CDR3 has 14 residues. The CDR3 sequence: CAISEGLSNQPQHF. DNA of the CDR3: TGTGCCATCAGTGAGGGATTGAGCAATCAGCCCCAGCATTTT.

The chain combines TRBV7-9 with TRBJ2-7, with 9 bases that match TRBD2. Germline V gene data show CDR1 as SEHNR and CDR2 as FQNEAQ (reference sequence). V lost 1 base, J lost 0 bases, and 4 bases stayed unmatched. The CDR3 has 16 residues. CDR3: CASSLGGRAPSYEQYF. Here the CDR3 DNA reads TGTGCCAGCAGCTTAGGCGGGAGGGCCCCCTCCTACGAGCAGTACTTC.

The chain carries TRBV19 and TRBJ2-7; D possibly corresponds to TRBD1 (5 bases). Looked up from germline, CDR1 is LNHDA and CDR2 is SQIVND (reference sequence). V dropped 7 bases and J dropped 4 bases, with 8 bases sitting between them. This CDR3 is built from 11 residues. The CDR3 DNA reads as TGTGCCAGTACCTCAGGGTACGAGCAGTACTTC. It translates to CASTSGYEQYF.

The chain links TRBV4-3 to TRBJ1-5, with D maybe TRBD1 (5 bases). Trimming removed 2 bases at V and 7 bases at J, with 12 bases between. The germline CDR1 and CDR2 sequences are LGHNA and YSLEER. CDR3 length: 14 residues. The CDR3 DNA sequence: TGCGCCAGCAGCCAAAGATCTACAGGACAGCCCCAGCATTTT. Its translation is CASSQRSTGQPQHF.

This clone was seen only once. The chain couples TRBV29-1 to TRBJ2-6, with D possibly matching TRBD1 (8 bases). Trimming shortened V by 6 bases and J by 0 bases, and 18 bases separated the two germline ends. Looked up from germline, CDR1 is SQVTM and CDR2 is ANQGSEA. The CDR3 extends over 17 amino acids. CDR3 sequence (DNA): TGCAGCGTAGCCTGGACAGGGAGGGGCTCTGGGGCCAACGTCCTGACTTTC. Translation gives CSVAWTGRGSGANVLTF.

The chain recombines TRBV2 with TRBJ2-1; 12 nucleotides match TRBD2. The germline gives CDR1 SNHLY, CDR2 FYNNEI. V shed 4 bases, J shed 9 bases, and the junction held 7 bases outside the gene matches. The CDR3 loop spans 15 amino acids. The CDR3 sequence is CASSVLPSGRGEQFF. Written as DNA, the CDR3 is TGTGCCAGCAGTGTACTTCCTAGCGGGAGGGGTGAGCAGTTCTTC.

The chain couples TRBV14 to TRBJ2-7; D remains ambiguous. The germline CDR1 and CDR2 sequences are SGHDN and FVKESK. The CDR3 sequence is 14 residues long. Trimming took 3 bases from V and 2 from J, leaving 11 bases between them. CDR3 in amino acids: CASSHVYPAYEQYF. In DNA, the CDR3 is TGTGCCAGCAGCCACGTGTACCCCGCCTACGAGCAGTACTTC.

This chain links TRBV7-2 with TRBJ2-2, with TRBD2 identical over 11 bases. The junction had 10 bases not matched to a gene; V was cut back by 5 bases and J by 5 bases. Germline V gene lookup returns CDR1 SGHTA and CDR2 FQGNSA. The CDR3 runs to 17 residues. CDR3: CASSLGPLAGGTGELFF. The CDR3 region has the DNA TGTGCCAGCAGCCTGGGCCCCCTAGCGGGAGGTACCGGGGAGCTGTTTTTT.

Regarding this clone: Other nucleotide sequences from this sample produce the same CDR3. This rearrangement joins TRBV19 to TRBJ1-5; D is perhaps TRBD1 (6 bases). The CDR3 consists of 12 residues. Germline CDR1 LNHDA, CDR2 SQIVND (reference sequence). V shed 5 bases and J shed 7 bases, with 9 bases lying between them. CDR3 in DNA: TGTGCCAGTAGTGCACAGGGCCAGCCCCAGCATTTT. It codes for CASSAQGQPQHF.